This record concerns one T cell receptor (beta chain) sequence. Its specificity is not known. Assays were performed on about 100,000 TCR templates per sample. TCRdb's copy holds only in-frame clones and misses some; the assay was immunoSEQ multiplex PCR. Here the sample spans 90,000 to 150,000 clones, just over 90% being singletons. The data are from a study of siplizumab effects on memory and regulatory T cells. Overall study results and limits: Of the proliferating CD4+ or CD8+ clones, roughly 75-97% lacked a naive or memory phenotype that could be assigned.

Germline loops: CDR1 SGHRS, CDR2 YFSETQ. CDR3 length: 14 residues. Unmatched junction bases numbered 8, after V lost 4 bases and J lost 4 bases. This sequence originates from a human donor in good health. Sequenced input: non-Treg CD4+ T cells sorted from blood. V and J are TRBV5-1 and TRBJ2-7, with TRBD2 matching 7 bases. DNA for the CDR3: TGCGCCAGCAGCGCCCGACTAGCAGTATACGAGCAGTACTTC. It specifies CASSARLAVYEQYF.